The source of this TCR beta chain is a study of blood T cell repertoires in COVID-19. Overall study context: Samples of COVID-19 (acute and convalescent) were obtained from the United States, Italy and Spain. Sources were T cells, B-cell-depleted T cells, or PBMCs; the material itself was cDNA or gDNA.

There are 13 residues in the CDR3. Germline CDR1 LNHDA, CDR2 SQIVND (reference sequence). V lost 3 bases, J lost 5 bases, and 3 bases stayed unmatched. Sequenced by immunoSEQ multiplex PCR; TCRdb stores in-frame clones only, minus some. The sample has 100,000 or so clones; over 80% are singletons. The chain couples TRBV19 to TRBJ2-7, with 8 bases aligning to TRBD1. The source material was peripheral blood. The TCR sequence derives from a man between 45 and 60 years old with acute or convalescent COVID-19. CDR3 DNA: TGTGCCAGTAGTATGCGGACAGGGAACGAGCAGTACTTC. This codes for CASSMRTGNEQYF.